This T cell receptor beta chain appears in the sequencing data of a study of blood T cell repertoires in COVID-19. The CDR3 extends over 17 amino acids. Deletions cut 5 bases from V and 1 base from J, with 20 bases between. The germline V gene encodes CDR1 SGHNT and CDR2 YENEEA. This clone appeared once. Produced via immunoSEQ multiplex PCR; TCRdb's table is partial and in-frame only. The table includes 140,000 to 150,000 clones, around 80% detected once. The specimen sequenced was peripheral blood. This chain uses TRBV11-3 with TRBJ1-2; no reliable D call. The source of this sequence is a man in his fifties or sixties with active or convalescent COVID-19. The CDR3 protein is CASSHGSELTGNYGYTF. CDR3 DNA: TGTGCCAGCAGCCATGGTTCGGAGCTTACCGGTAACTATGGCTACACCTTC.